This is a list of T cell receptor beta chains from one sample in a study of blood T cells in healthy people across ages. TCRdb processed the 5' RACE reads anew with MiXCR; each CDR3 protein has one entry. The sample comprises more than 500,000 distinct CDR3 sequences, approximately 27% of which are singletons, and 18% rests with the top ten. The sample consisted of blood. The origin of the receptors is a woman aged 70-85 years in good health. The CDR3 runs from the conserved cysteine through the conserved F or W. The order of the fields is clone size, D gene, CDR3 length, J gene, V gene, CDR3 protein, CDR3 DNA. A D gene is named only where the DNA matches it firmly. The size field is filled for only some rows; it gives once, few, many or a size class.

size: many
D: .
length: 15
J: TRBJ2-1
V: TRBV6-1
CDR3: CASRASASSYNEQFF
DNA: TGTGCCAGCAGAGCTAGTGCCAGCTCCTACAATGAGCAGTTCTTC

size: few
D: .
length: 15
J: TRBJ1-2
V: TRBV6-5
CDR3: CASFPFSGSNYGYTF
DNA: TGTGCCAGTTTTCCCTTCTCGGGTTCTAACTATGGCTACACCTTC

size: few
D: TRBD1
length: 16
J: TRBJ1-4
V: TRBV29-1
CDR3: CSVLSGGRATNEKLFF
DNA: TGCAGCGTACTCTCAGGGGGTCGCGCAACTAATGAAAAACTGTTTTTT

size: .
D: .
length: 13
J: TRBJ1-2
V: TRBV6-6
CDR3: CASQRGGSYGYTF
DNA: TGTGCCAGTCAGAGGGGGGGATCCTATGGCTACACCTTC

size: .
D: TRBD1
length: 15
J: TRBJ2-3
V: TRBV24-1
CDR3: CATSEGQANTDTQYF
DNA: TGTGCCACCAGTGAGGGACAGGCGAATACAGATACGCAGTATTTT

size: .
D: .
length: 12
J: TRBJ2-3
V: TRBV6-2/TRBV6-3
CDR3: CAISPAGRTQYF
DNA: TGTGCCATTTCCCCCGCCGGACGGACGCAGTATTTT

size: few
D: .
length: 14
J: TRBJ2-7
V: TRBV28
CDR3: CASSLGVGTYEQYF
DNA: TGTGCCAGCAGTTTGGGTGTAGGGACCTACGAGCAGTACTTC

size: once
D: TRBD1
length: 16
J: TRBJ1-1
V: TRBV3-1
CDR3: CASSQDNMDRGIPAFF
DNA: TGTGCCAGCAGCCAAGATAATATGGACAGGGGGATCCCGGCTTTCTTT

size: few
D: TRBD1
length: 16
J: TRBJ1-1
V: TRBV4-3
CDR3: CASSQGRGRANTEAFF
DNA: TGCGCCAGCAGCCAGGGGAGGGGGCGGGCGAACACTGAAGCTTTCTTT

size: .
D: .
length: 14
J: TRBJ1-5
V: TRBV20-1
CDR3: CRAIQDQGHQPQHF
DNA: TGCAGAGCTATACAGGATCAGGGACATCAGCCCCAGCATTTT

size: .
D: .
length: 15
J: TRBJ2-3
V: TRBV12-3/TRBV12-4
CDR3: CASSVASASTDTQYF
DNA: TGTGCCAGCAGCGTGGCGAGTGCTAGCACAGATACGCAGTATTTT

size: .
D: .
length: 15
J: TRBJ1-1
V: TRBV5-1
CDR3: CASRGPQGSNTEAFF
DNA: TGCGCCAGCAGGGGGCCACAGGGATCGAACACTGAAGCTTTCTTT

size: .
D: .
length: 17
J: TRBJ2-7
V: TRBV4-3
CDR3: CASSQEVPRASSYEQYF
DNA: TGCGCCAGCAGCCAAGAGGTACCCAGGGCTAGCTCCTACGAGCAGTACTTC

size: few
D: .
length: 15
J: TRBJ1-4
V: TRBV7-9
CDR3: CASSSADTTNEKLFF
DNA: TGTGCCAGCAGCTCGGCAGATACAACTAATGAAAAACTGTTTTTT

size: .
D: TRBD2
length: 15
J: TRBJ2-5
V: TRBV12-3/TRBV12-4
CDR3: CASSLLLAGQETQYF
DNA: TGTGCCAGCAGTTTATTACTAGCGGGACAAGAGACCCAGTACTTC

size: .
D: .
length: 13
J: TRBJ2-5
V: TRBV20-1
CDR3: CSIFRAEQETQYF
DNA: TGCAGCATCTTCAGGGCAGAACAAGAGACCCAGTACTTC

size: .
D: TRBD2
length: 14
J: TRBJ2-1
V: TRBV2
CDR3: CASSVLAGRNEQFF
DNA: TGTGCCAGCAGTGTGCTAGCGGGACGGAATGAGCAGTTCTTC

size: .
D: .
length: 16
J: TRBJ2-2
V: TRBV6-2/TRBV6-3
CDR3: CASSYSFRDYTGELFF
DNA: TGTGCCAGCAGTTACTCCTTCCGGGACTACACCGGGGAGCTGTTTTTT

size: few
D: TRBD2
length: 14
J: TRBJ2-4
V: TRBV5-1
CDR3: CASSPPGGTDIQYF
DNA: TGCGCCAGCAGCCCACCGGGGGGGACGGACATTCAGTACTTC

size: .
D: .
length: 12
J: TRBJ2-7
V: TRBV20-1
CDR3: CSASPGSYEQYF
DNA: TGCAGTGCTAGTCCTGGGTCCTACGAGCAGTACTTC

size: few
D: .
length: 16
J: TRBJ2-3
V: TRBV7-2
CDR3: CASSFIIGGGTDTQYF
DNA: TGTGCCAGCAGCTTCATAATCGGCGGGGGCACAGATACGCAGTATTTT

size: .
D: .
length: 15
J: TRBJ2-2
V: TRBV6-2/TRBV6-3
CDR3: CASSWRRLDTGELFF
DNA: TGTGCCAGCTCCTGGAGGAGACTGGACACCGGGGAGCTGTTTTTT

size: few
D: TRBD2
length: 16
J: TRBJ2-5
V: TRBV7-2
CDR3: CASSSLAGAVQETQYF
DNA: TGTGCCAGCAGCTCTTTAGCGGGGGCAGTCCAAGAGACCCAGTACTTC

size: .
D: .
length: 14
J: TRBJ2-4
V: TRBV20-1
CDR3: CSARDTVAKNIQYF
DNA: TGCAGTGCTAGAGATACCGTAGCCAAAAACATTCAGTACTTC

size: .
D: .
length: 16
J: TRBJ1-1
V: TRBV6-2/TRBV6-3
CDR3: CASSPYPARSNTEAFF
DNA: TGTGCCAGCAGTCCATACCCGGCTCGCTCGAACACTGAAGCTTTCTTT

size: .
D: .
length: 18
J: TRBJ1-5
V: TRBV7-8
CDR3: CASSPRTSTGTSNQPQHF
DNA: TGTGCCAGCAGCCCCCGAACCTCTACAGGGACAAGCAATCAGCCCCAGCATTTT

size: few
D: .
length: 13
J: TRBJ2-3
V: TRBV20-1
CDR3: CSASLGRTDTQYF
DNA: TGCAGTGCATCGCTAGGACGCACAGATACGCAGTATTTT

size: .
D: .
length: 14
J: TRBJ1-1
V: TRBV20-1
CDR3: CSASRVGPNTEAFF
DNA: TGCAGTGCCAGCCGAGTGGGCCCGAACACTGAAGCTTTCTTT

size: .
D: .
length: 15
J: TRBJ1-1
V: TRBV7-3
CDR3: CASSATGTANTEAFF
DNA: TGTGCCAGCAGCGCGACCGGGACCGCCAACACTGAAGCTTTCTTT

size: .
D: .
length: 18
J: TRBJ2-2
V: TRBV24-1
CDR3: CATSDPPLGGPNTGELFF
DNA: TGTGCCACCAGTGACCCCCCCCTCGGGGGCCCGAACACCGGGGAGCTGTTTTTT

size: .
D: .
length: 12
J: TRBJ2-3
V: TRBV7-2
CDR3: CASSQPRPGQYF
DNA: TGTGCCAGCAGCCAACCCCGGCCCGGGCAGTATTTT

size: .
D: TRBD1
length: 15
J: TRBJ2-1
V: TRBV6-5
CDR3: CASSYSTGGYNEQFF
DNA: TGTGCCAGCAGTTACTCAACAGGGGGGTACAATGAGCAGTTCTTC

size: .
D: .
length: 12
J: TRBJ2-1
V: TRBV5-6
CDR3: CASAFGHNEQFF
DNA: TGTGCCAGCGCATTTGGTCACAATGAGCAGTTCTTC

size: .
D: .
length: 15
J: TRBJ2-3
V: TRBV9
CDR3: CASSVVGAGTDTQYF
DNA: TGTGCCAGCAGCGTAGTAGGAGCGGGCACAGATACGCAGTATTTT

size: few
D: .
length: 16
J: TRBJ2-2
V: TRBV6-2/TRBV6-3
CDR3: CASSYRAFANTGELFF
DNA: TGTGCCAGCAGTTACCGGGCGTTCGCGAACACCGGGGAGCTGTTTTTT

size: few
D: TRBD1
length: 13
J: TRBJ1-2
V: TRBV5-1
CDR3: CASRSSDRDGYTF
DNA: TGCGCCAGCAGGTCCAGCGACAGGGATGGCTACACCTTC

size: many
D: TRBD1
length: 13
J: TRBJ1-2
V: TRBV12-3/TRBV12-4
CDR3: CASSLETGGGYTF
DNA: TGTGCCAGCAGTTTAGAGACAGGGGGGGGCTACACCTTC

size: few
D: .
length: 12
J: TRBJ1-1
V: TRBV7-9
CDR3: CASSLRTVGAFF
DNA: TGTGCCAGCAGCCTAAGGACAGTGGGAGCTTTCTTT

size: few
D: .
length: 14
J: TRBJ1-2
V: TRBV30
CDR3: CAWSVSGGRGGYTF
DNA: TGTGCCTGGAGTGTGTCCGGGGGCCGAGGCGGCTACACCTTC

size: few
D: TRBD2
length: 17
J: TRBJ2-1
V: TRBV7-9
CDR3: CASSLQSGGAVLNEQFF
DNA: TGTGCCAGCAGCTTACAATCGGGGGGGGCCGTCCTCAATGAGCAGTTCTTC

size: .
D: .
length: 12
J: TRBJ2-7
V: TRBV29-1
CDR3: CSVGDGFFGQYF
DNA: TGCAGCGTTGGGGACGGCTTCTTTGGGCAGTACTTC

size: few
D: TRBD1
length: 15
J: TRBJ2-5
V: TRBV7-9
CDR3: CASSYRPTGVETQYF
DNA: TGTGCCAGCAGCTACAGACCGACAGGGGTAGAGACCCAGTACTTC

size: few
D: TRBD1
length: 14
J: TRBJ2-1
V: TRBV12-3/TRBV12-4
CDR3: CASSSTGFHNEQFF
DNA: TGTGCCAGCAGCTCGACAGGGTTTCACAATGAGCAGTTCTTC

size: .
D: .
length: 14
J: TRBJ2-2
V: TRBV20-1
CDR3: CSASRQLNTGELFF
DNA: TGCAGTGCCAGTCGACAGCTGAACACCGGGGAGCTGTTTTTT

size: many
D: TRBD2
length: 19
J: TRBJ2-1
V: TRBV7-2
CDR3: CASSLPSGAKNGVYNEQFF
DNA: TGTGCCAGCAGCTTACCTAGCGGGGCCAAAAATGGGGTTTACAATGAGCAGTTCTTC

size: .
D: .
length: 15
J: TRBJ2-1
V: TRBV5-1
CDR3: CASSTWDATDNEQFF
DNA: TGCGCCAGCAGCACATGGGACGCGACGGACAATGAGCAGTTCTTC

size: .
D: .
length: 16
J: TRBJ2-2
V: TRBV27
CDR3: CASSPRVVGGTGELFF
DNA: TGTGCCAGCAGCCCCCGGGTGGTGGGAGGCACCGGGGAGCTGTTTTTT

size: .
D: TRBD1
length: 15
J: TRBJ1-2
V: TRBV6-6
CDR3: CASRATGTGQYGYTF
DNA: TGTGCCAGCAGGGCCACGGGGACAGGCCAATATGGCTACACCTTC

size: many
D: .
length: 14
J: TRBJ2-7
V: TRBV24-1
CDR3: CATSSYRMPYEQYF
DNA: TGTGCCACCAGTTCCTACAGGATGCCGTACGAGCAGTACTTC

size: few
D: TRBD1
length: 14
J: TRBJ2-3
V: TRBV20-1
CDR3: CSAPRQGSTDTQYF
DNA: TGCAGTGCCCCTAGACAGGGCAGCACAGATACGCAGTATTTT

size: .
D: TRBD1
length: 15
J: TRBJ2-7
V: TRBV9
CDR3: CASSPWTGGTYEQYF
DNA: TGTGCCAGCAGCCCCTGGACAGGGGGAACCTACGAGCAGTACTTC

size: .
D: .
length: 11
J: TRBJ1-2
V: TRBV18
CDR3: CASSPGHGYTF
DNA: TGTGCCAGCTCACCAGGTCACGGCTACACCTTC

size: few
D: .
length: 15
J: TRBJ2-3
V: TRBV6-5
CDR3: CASRRVGSGTDTQYF
DNA: TGTGCCAGCAGGAGAGTCGGGAGTGGCACAGATACGCAGTATTTT

size: .
D: .
length: 14
J: TRBJ1-2
V: TRBV12-3/TRBV12-4
CDR3: CASSLEGRGPGYTF
DNA: TGTGCCAGCAGTTTAGAGGGCAGGGGACCTGGCTACACCTTC